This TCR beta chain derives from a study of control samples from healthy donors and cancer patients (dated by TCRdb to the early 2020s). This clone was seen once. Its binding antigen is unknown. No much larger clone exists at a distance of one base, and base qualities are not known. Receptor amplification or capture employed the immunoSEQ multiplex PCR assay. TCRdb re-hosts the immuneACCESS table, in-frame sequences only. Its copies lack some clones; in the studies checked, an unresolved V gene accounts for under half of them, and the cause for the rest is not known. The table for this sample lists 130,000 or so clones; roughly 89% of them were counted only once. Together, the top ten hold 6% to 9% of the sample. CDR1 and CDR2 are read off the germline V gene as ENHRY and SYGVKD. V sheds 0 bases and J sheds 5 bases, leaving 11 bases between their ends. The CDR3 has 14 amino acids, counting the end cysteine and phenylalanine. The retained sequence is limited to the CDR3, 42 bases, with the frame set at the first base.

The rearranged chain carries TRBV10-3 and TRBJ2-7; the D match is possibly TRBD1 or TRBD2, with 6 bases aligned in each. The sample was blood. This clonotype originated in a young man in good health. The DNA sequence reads TGTGCCATCAGTGAGTCGCACAGGGAGGACGAGCAGTACTTC. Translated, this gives CAISESHREDEQYF.